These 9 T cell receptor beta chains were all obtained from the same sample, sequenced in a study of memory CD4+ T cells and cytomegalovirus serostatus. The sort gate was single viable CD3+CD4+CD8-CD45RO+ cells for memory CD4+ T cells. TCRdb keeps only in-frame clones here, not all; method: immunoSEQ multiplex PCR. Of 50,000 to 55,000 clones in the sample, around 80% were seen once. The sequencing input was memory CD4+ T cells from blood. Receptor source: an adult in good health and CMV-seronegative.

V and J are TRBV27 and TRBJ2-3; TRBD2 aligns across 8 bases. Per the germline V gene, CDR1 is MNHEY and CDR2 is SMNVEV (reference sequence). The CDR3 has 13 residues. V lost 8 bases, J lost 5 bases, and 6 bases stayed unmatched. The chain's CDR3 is CASGSGAEDTQYF. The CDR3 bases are TGTGCCAGCGGTAGCGGGGCCGAAGATACGCAGTATTTT.

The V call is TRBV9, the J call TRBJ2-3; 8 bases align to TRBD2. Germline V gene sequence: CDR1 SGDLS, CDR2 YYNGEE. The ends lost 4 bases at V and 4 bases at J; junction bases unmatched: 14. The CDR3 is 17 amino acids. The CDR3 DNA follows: TGTGCCAGCAGCTTTGTCGGGTCGGGGGGGCTGGCAGATACGCAGTATTTT. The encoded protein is CASSFVGSGGLADTQYF.

The CDR3 nucleotides read TGTGCCAGCAGGCCGCCGGCCGGAACCATAGGGGGCTACACCTTC. Translation gives CASRPPAGTIGGYTF. This chain links TRBV7-9 with TRBJ1-2, with no clear D. This CDR3 spans 15 amino acids. V lost 6 bases, J lost 8 bases, and 22 bases lay in between. The germline V gene has CDR1 SEHNR and CDR2 FQNEAQ (reference sequence).

For the CDR3, the DNA is TGCGCCAGCAGCTCCGGGACTAGCGGAGTAATAGCCAAAAACATTCAGTACTTC. This codes for CASSSGTSGVIAKNIQYF. The rearrangement uses TRBV5-1 and TRBJ2-4; TRBD2 aligns across 11 bases. CDR1 and CDR2 (germline): SGHRS, YFSETQ. J gave up 0 bases and V 3 bases, and 8 bases lay outside the gene matches. This CDR3 region has 18 residues.

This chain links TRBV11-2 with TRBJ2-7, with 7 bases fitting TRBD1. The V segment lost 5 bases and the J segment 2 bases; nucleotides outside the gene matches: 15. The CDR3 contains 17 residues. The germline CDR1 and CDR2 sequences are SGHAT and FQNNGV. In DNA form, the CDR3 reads TGTGCCAGCAGCCCCATCTCCCGACAGGGCAAGACCTACGAGCAGTACTTC. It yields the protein CASSPISRQGKTYEQYF.

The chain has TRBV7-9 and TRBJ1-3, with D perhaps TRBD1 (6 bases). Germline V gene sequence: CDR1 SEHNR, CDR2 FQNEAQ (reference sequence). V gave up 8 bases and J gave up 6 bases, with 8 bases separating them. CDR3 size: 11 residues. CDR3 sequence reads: CASQGLNTIYF. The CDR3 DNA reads TGTGCCAGCCAGGGGTTAAACACCATATATTTT.

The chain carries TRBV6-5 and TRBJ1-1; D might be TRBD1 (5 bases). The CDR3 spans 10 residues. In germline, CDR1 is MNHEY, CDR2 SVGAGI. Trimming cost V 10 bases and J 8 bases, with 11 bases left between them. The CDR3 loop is CATNNREAFF. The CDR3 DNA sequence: TGTGCCACTAATAACAGGGAAGCTTTCTTT.

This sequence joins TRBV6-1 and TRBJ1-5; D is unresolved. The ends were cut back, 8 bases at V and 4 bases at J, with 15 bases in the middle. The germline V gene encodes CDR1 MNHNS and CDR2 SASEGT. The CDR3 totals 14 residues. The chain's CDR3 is CASLDSAPNQPQHF. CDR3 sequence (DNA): TGTGCCAGCCTCGATTCTGCCCCAAATCAGCCCCAGCATTTT.

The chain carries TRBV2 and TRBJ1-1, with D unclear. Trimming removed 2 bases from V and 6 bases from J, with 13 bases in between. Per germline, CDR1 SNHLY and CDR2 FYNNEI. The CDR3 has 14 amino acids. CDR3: CASSENPPNAEAFF. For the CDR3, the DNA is TGTGCCAGCAGTGAAAATCCCCCCAACGCTGAAGCTTTCTTT.